The rows below give T cell receptor beta chains drawn from one sample of a study of T cell changes during pregnancy in multiple sclerosis. Only in-frame clones appear in the TCRdb table, and some are missing; sequencing was by immunoSEQ multiplex PCR. The table shows 55,000 to 65,000 clones, with 85% to 95% occurring only once. The specimen was CD8+ T cells from peripheral blood mononuclear cells, collected in the third trimester of pregnancy. Receptors originate from a female donor with multiple sclerosis, enrolled in a pregnancy study. CDR3s include the opening cysteine and the closing phenylalanine or tryptophan. Each record gives: D gene, J gene, V gene, clone size, CDR3 protein, CDR3 DNA. The D gene is left open where the match is weak. Clone size appears in some rows only: once, few, many, or a class for an expanded clone.

TRBD1 TRBJ2-5 TRBV9 - CASSPRTGGMKETQYF TGTGCCAGTTCCCCACGGACAGGGGGTATGAAAGAGACCCAGTACTTC
TRBD2 TRBJ2-3 TRBV19 once CASSSWAGDTDTQYF TGTGCCAGTAGTTCGTGGGCGGGAGACACAGATACGCAGTATTTT
TRBD1 TRBJ2-7 TRBV13 - CASSSRDRGDEQYF TGTGCCAGCAGCTCCCGGGACAGGGGTGACGAGCAGTACTTC
TRBD2 TRBJ2-1 TRBV29-1 - CSGTGTSGYNEQFF TGCAGCGGCACCGGGACTAGCGGTTACAATGAGCAGTTCTTC
TRBD1 TRBJ1-2 TRBV9 - CASSITGGQRGYTF TGTGCCAGCAGCATAACAGGGGGTCAACGGGGCTACACCTTC
TRBD1 TRBJ2-6 TRBV11-2 - CASRGQGETGANVLTF TGTGCCAGCAGGGGACAGGGCGAAACTGGGGCCAACGTCCTGACTTTC
- TRBJ1-1 TRBV5-4 - CASSLGSREEGTEAFF TGTGCCAGCAGCTTGGGCAGCCGGGAGGAAGGAACTGAAGCTTTCTTT
TRBD2 TRBJ2-7 TRBV2 - CASSVGASGTYEQYF TGTGCCAGCAGTGTAGGAGCTAGCGGTACCTACGAGCAGTACTTC
TRBD2 TRBJ2-1 TRBV28 - CASRPTSGRDDEQFF TGTGCCAGCAGACCGACTAGCGGGAGAGACGATGAGCAGTTCTTC
- TRBJ2-2 TRBV10-3 - CAISVAGSNTGELFF TGTGCCATCAGTGTGGCAGGGTCGAACACCGGGGAGCTGTTTTTT
- TRBJ2-7 TRBV2 - CASSDRQASYEQYF TGTGCCAGCAGTGATCGACAGGCAAGCTACGAGCAGTACTTC
- TRBJ1-1 TRBV28 - CASSFSGGDTEAFF TGTGCCAGCAGTTTCTCGGGGGGGGACACTGAAGCTTTCTTT
TRBD2 TRBJ2-7 TRBV28 - CASSFGAGDSYEQYF TGTGCCAGCAGTTTTGGAGCGGGGGACTCCTACGAGCAGTACTTC
TRBD2 TRBJ2-3 TRBV30 - CAWRTTSGIPQYF TGTGCCTGGAGAACCACTAGCGGCATCCCGCAGTATTTT
- TRBJ2-7 TRBV23-1 - CASSPPSFFFYEQYF TGCGCCAGCAGCCCCCCGTCTTTTTTCTTCTACGAGCAGTACTTC
TRBD1 TRBJ1-2 TRBV7-2 - CASSPTGDNYGYTF TGTGCCAGCAGCCCGACAGGGGACAACTATGGCTACACCTTC
- TRBJ2-3 TRBV27 - CASSFSTDTQYF TGTGCCAGCAGTTTCTCGACAGATACGCAGTATTTT
TRBD2 TRBJ2-2 TRBV11-2 - CASSFASGFTGELFF TGTGCCAGCAGCTTTGCTAGCGGGTTCACCGGGGAGCTGTTTTTT
- TRBJ1-2 TRBV27 - CASSLLGGRYGYTF TGTGCCAGCAGTTTGTTGGGGGGGAGATATGGCTACACCTTC
TRBD1 TRBJ2-7 TRBV6-5 - CASSLGQGVYEQYF TGTGCCAGCAGCCTCGGACAGGGTGTCTACGAGCAGTACTTC
TRBD2 TRBJ2-7 TRBV13 - CASSSFLSGSEQYF TGTGCCAGCAGCTCCTTTCTTAGCGGGAGCGAGCAGTACTTC
TRBD2 TRBJ2-1 TRBV19 - CASSIIWREGGVASYNEQFF TGTGCCAGTAGTATAATTTGGAGGGAGGGCGGAGTAGCGTCCTACAATGAGCAGTTCTTC
- TRBJ2-6 TRBV4-3 once CASSPQSSGANVLTF TGCGCCAGCAGCCCACAAAGCTCTGGGGCCAACGTCCTGACTTTC
- TRBJ2-1 TRBV27 - CASSLQGNEQFF TGTGCCAGCAGTTTACAGGGCAATGAGCAGTTCTTC
TRBD2 TRBJ2-1 TRBV29-1 - CSVVLLAGGYNEQFF TGCAGCGTTGTCTTGCTAGCGGGAGGATACAATGAGCAGTTCTTC
TRBD2 TRBJ2-1 TRBV27 - CASSSLAESNEQFF TGTGCCAGCAGTTCCCTAGCGGAGAGCAATGAGCAGTTCTTC
TRBD2 TRBJ2-3 TRBV9 - CASSVEGTSGSSTQYF TGTGCCAGCAGCGTAGAAGGGACTAGCGGGAGTAGTACGCAGTATTTT
- TRBJ1-5 TRBV5-6 - CASSLSPEGNQPQHF TGTGCCAGCAGCTTGAGCCCCGAGGGCAATCAGCCCCAGCATTTT
- TRBJ2-2 TRBV13 once CASSLEAQGSTGELFF TGTGCCAGCAGCTTAGAGGCGCAGGGCTCGACCGGGGAGCTGTTTTTT
TRBD2 TRBJ2-7 TRBV4-1 - CASSQDLGASGSYEQYF TGCGCCAGCAGCCAAGATCTGGGAGCTAGCGGTTCCTACGAGCAGTACTTC
TRBD2 TRBJ2-1 TRBV29-1 - CSVEDRAGVNEQFF TGCAGCGTTGAAGATCGGGCGGGAGTGAATGAGCAGTTCTTC
TRBD1 TRBJ2-7 TRBV13 - CASSPDRGTYEQYF TGTGCCAGCAGCCCCGACAGGGGAACCTACGAGCAGTACTTC
TRBD1 TRBJ1-5 TRBV19 - CASSLDRDRNQPQHF TGTGCCAGTAGTCTCGACCGGGACAGAAATCAGCCCCAGCATTTT
- TRBJ2-1 TRBV18 - CASSPSGGDSYNEQFF TGTGCCAGCTCACCATCTGGAGGGGACTCCTACAATGAGCAGTTCTTC
TRBD1 TRBJ1-5 TRBV2 once CASSGVGQGVNSNQPQHF TGTGCCAGCAGTGGAGTGGGACAGGGTGTGAATAGCAATCAGCCCCAGCATTTT
TRBD1 TRBJ1-2 TRBV7-2 - CASSFRDRGGYTF TGTGCCAGCAGCTTCCGGGACAGGGGAGGCTACACCTTC
- TRBJ2-5 TRBV9 - CASSSWADEETQYF TGTGCCAGCAGCTCCTGGGCCGACGAAGAGACCCAGTACTTC
TRBD1 TRBJ1-1 TRBV28 - CASGEGDREVTEAFF TGTGCCAGCGGAGAGGGGGACAGGGAGGTCACTGAAGCTTTCTTT
- TRBJ2-3 TRBV19 - CASSMAVPDTQYF TGTGCCAGTAGTATGGCCGTGCCAGATACGCAGTATTTT
- TRBJ2-4 TRBV5-6 once CASSYSQGVVDIQYF TGTGCCAGCAGCTACTCTCAGGGCGTTGTCGACATTCAATACTTC
- TRBJ1-1 TRBV1 - CTSSQGTGNTEAFF TGCACCAGCAGCCAAGGGACAGGGAACACTGAAGCTTTCTTT
- TRBJ2-2 TRBV11-2 - CASRRGNGELFF TGTGCCAGCAGAAGAGGGAACGGGGAGCTGTTTTTT
- TRBJ2-3 TRBV27 - CASSLSSGYTDTQYF TGTGCCAGCAGTTTATCGTCAGGATACACAGATACGCAGTATTTT
TRBD2 TRBJ2-1 TRBV19 once CASCLAAGGRHNEQFF TGTGCCAGTTGCCTCGCAGCGGGAGGGCGGCACAATGAGCAGTTCTTC
TRBD2 TRBJ2-5 TRBV27 - CASSLRPGLAIQETQYF TGTGCCAGCAGTTTACGTCCGGGACTAGCTATCCAAGAGACCCAGTACTTC
- TRBJ1-2 TRBV2 once CASSEHSPASEDYTF TGTGCCAGCAGTGAGCACTCACCCGCGAGCGAGGACTACACCTTC